This record concerns one T cell receptor (beta chain) sequence. Generated by immunoSEQ multiplex PCR, the TCRdb table keeps only in-frame clones and is missing some. This sample has approximately 180,000 clones; approximately 91% occur once, and the top ten carry roughly 2.1%. The data were taken from a study of control samples from healthy donors and cancer patients. CDR3 size: 15 residues. Germline CDR1 is KGHSH and CDR2 is LQKENI. V gave up 5 bases and J gave up 7 bases; unmatched junction bases: 10. Sample: blood. This receptor was identified in a woman aged 40-49 years in good health. The rearrangement links TRBV18 to TRBJ2-2, with 7 bases identical to TRBD2. The CDR3 DNA reads TGTGCCAGCTCAGAAGGAGCGGGGAGCGGCGGGGAGCTGTTTTTT. Amino acid sequence: CASSEGAGSGGELFF.